The 20 T cell receptor beta chains reported below all come from one sample, sequenced in a study of blood T cell repertoires in COVID-19. TCRdb's table, derived via immunoSEQ multiplex PCR, lists solely in-frame clones and lacks some. The data contain some 350,000 clones, 80% to 90% of them singletons. The sequenced sample was peripheral blood. These receptors originate from a man aged 30 to 45 with active or convalescent COVID-19.

This clone was seen a handful of times. This chain links TRBV7-6 with TRBJ2-1; 7 bases line up with TRBD1. Germline V gene sequence: CDR1 SGHVS, CDR2 FNYEAQ. This CDR3 contains 15 residues. With 5 bases clipped from V and 0 bases from J, the junction kept 4 bases outside the gene matches. CDR3 coding DNA: TGTGCCAGCAGCCCGACAGGGTTCTCCTACAATGAGCAGTTCTTC. As protein: CASSPTGFSYNEQFF.

This clone was detected a few times. The chain employs TRBV2 and TRBJ2-1, with D unresolved. Deletions cut 4 bases from V and 12 bases from J, with 10 bases between. This CDR3 contains 11 residues. Germline lookup yields CDR1 SNHLY and CDR2 FYNNEI. The CDR3 is CASSVVSAQFF. CDR3 DNA: TGTGCCAGCAGTGTAGTATCCGCGCAGTTCTTC.

This clone occurred a few times. J is TRBJ1-5 and V is TRBV5-5, with D tentatively TRBD1 (5 bases). Germline loops: CDR1 SGHKS, CDR2 YYEKEE (reference sequence). Trimming removed 6 bases at V and 4 bases at J, with 14 bases between. This CDR3 has 14 residues. The CDR3 nucleotides read TGTGCCAGCAAGGCGGGGACGGCGAATCAGCCCCAGCATTTT. Translating it yields CASKAGTANQPQHF.

The chain joins TRBV10-3 to TRBJ2-1, with TRBD1 matching over 7 bases. V gave up 2 bases and J gave up 2 bases; unmatched junction bases: 6. The CDR3 runs to 16 residues. Looked up from germline, CDR1 is ENHRY and CDR2 is SYGVKD. The CDR3 reads CAISEGRGLTYNEQFF. The CDR3 region has the DNA TGTGCCATCAGTGAGGGCAGGGGGTTAACCTACAATGAGCAGTTCTTC.

J is TRBJ1-1 and V is TRBV9; no firm D call. This CDR3 contains 13 residues. The germline gives CDR1 SGDLS, CDR2 YYNGEE. The germline V and J ends were trimmed by 4 bases and 1 base, with 8 bases remaining between them. The DNA for the CDR3 is TGTGCCAGCAGCCCTAGCGCGAACACTGAAGCTTTCTTT. It translates to CASSPSANTEAFF.

V is TRBV7-9 and J is TRBJ1-2; TRBD1 matches 8 bases. Germline CDR1 SEHNR, CDR2 FQNEAQ (reference sequence). CDR3 length: 13 residues. Trimming cost V 6 bases and J 6 bases; bases outside gene matches: 6. CDR3 bases: TGTGCCAGCAGGGACAGGGATTCTCATGGCTACACCTTC. Translation gives CASRDRDSHGYTF.

The genes are TRBV19 and TRBJ1-3; tentatively, D is TRBD1 (6 bases). V was cut by 4 bases and J by 0 bases, with 16 bases left in between. The CDR3 has 17 amino acids. Germline V gene data show CDR1 as LNHDA and CDR2 as SQIVND (reference sequence). CDR3 loop: CASSRAGDTFSGNTIYF. The DNA for the CDR3 is TGTGCCAGTAGTAGGGCAGGGGACACGTTCTCTGGAAACACCATATATTTT.

The V and J genes are TRBV9 and TRBJ2-1, with D unresolved. The V gene's germline CDR1 is SGDLS and CDR2 YYNGEE. V dropped 0 bases and J dropped 5 bases, with 6 bases sitting between them. The CDR3 consists of 13 residues. CDR3 bases: TGTGCCAGCAGCGTAGCAAGCAACAATGAGCAGTTCTTC. This translates into CASSVASNNEQFF.

This chain joins TRBV4-3 and TRBJ1-2; the D is unclear. V gave up 0 bases and J gave up 0 bases, with 8 bases separating them. CDR1 is LGHNA and CDR2 is YSLEER in the germline V gene. The CDR3 is 15 residues long. The CDR3 DNA sequence: TGCGCCAGCAGCCAAGATGGCGGTGCTAACTATGGCTACACCTTC. Its protein product is CASSQDGGANYGYTF.

The chain uses TRBV4-2 and TRBJ1-6; maybe TRBD1 (5 bases). This CDR3 comprises 15 residues. Trimming removed 2 bases from V and 8 bases from J, with 13 bases in between. Germline V CDR1 and CDR2: LGHNA, YNFKEQ. CDR3 nucleotide sequence: TGTGCCAGCAGCCAATTTTCAGGGACTGATTCACCCCTCCACTTT. This codes for CASSQFSGTDSPLHF.

V is TRBV7-2 and J is TRBJ1-6; possibly TRBD1 for D (5 bases). Germline V gene sequence: CDR1 SGHTA, CDR2 FQGNSA. There are 16 residues in the CDR3. V lost 1 base, J lost 5 bases, and 12 bases lay in between. This CDR3 reads CASSLDRQENNSPLHF. The DNA of the CDR3 is TGTGCCAGCAGCTTAGACAGGCAGGAAAATAATTCACCCCTCCACTTT.

The chain carries TRBV24-1 and TRBJ2-1; tentatively, D is TRBD2 (6 bases). The CDR3 is made up of 16 amino acids. V shed 2 bases and J shed 2 bases, with 12 bases lying between them. Germline values: CDR1 KGHDR, CDR2 SFDVKD. The CDR3 region has the DNA TGTGCCACCAGTGATTCTGGGCGGGGCCCCTACAATGAGCAGTTCTTC. Encoded protein: CATSDSGRGPYNEQFF.

CDR3 sequence: CARDKNYGYTF. CDR3 DNA sequence: TGTGCCAGAGACAAGAACTATGGCTACACCTTC. The chain couples TRBV2 to TRBJ1-2; D not resolved. The CDR3 is 11 residues long. Germline V gene data show CDR1 as SNHLY and CDR2 as FYNNEI. Trimming cost V 9 bases and J 2 bases, with 7 bases left between them.

This clone was seen a few times. This sequence joins TRBV7-2 and TRBJ2-7, with D perhaps matching TRBD2 (5 bases). There are 17 residues in the CDR3. Germline V gene lookup returns CDR1 SGHTA and CDR2 FQGNSA. V was trimmed by 1 base and J by 3 bases, leaving 19 bases between them. CDR3 loop: CASSLDLGLNLLYEQYF. CDR3 coding DNA: TGTGCCAGCAGCTTAGATCTAGGACTCAATTTACTCTACGAGCAGTACTTC.

The V and J genes are TRBV30 and TRBJ1-6, with no clear D. CDR3 length: 12 residues. Trimming removed 2 bases from V and 7 bases from J, with 6 bases in between. Germline lookup yields CDR1 GTSNPN and CDR2 SVGIG (reference sequence). The CDR3 loop is CAWSSRNSPLHF. Written as DNA, the CDR3 is TGTGCCTGGAGTTCGCGGAATTCACCCCTCCACTTT. Full variable domain (missing parts from reference TRBV30 and TRBJ1-6): SQTIHQWPATLVQPVGSPLSLECTVEGTSNPNLYWYRQAAGRGLQLLFYSVGIGQISSEVPQNLSASRPQDRQFILSSKKLLLSDSGFYLCAWSSRNSPLHFGNGTRLTVT.

V gene TRBV7-3 combines with J gene TRBJ2-3; D is ambiguous. V was pared by 1 base and J by 4 bases, with 9 bases between. Per the germline V gene, CDR1 is SGHTA and CDR2 is FQGTGA. CDR3 length: 14 amino acids. CDR3 nucleotide sequence: TGTGCCAGCAGCTTAAGGCCTAGTCCAGATACGCAGTATTTT. Protein sequence: CASSLRPSPDTQYF.

The chain couples TRBV7-2 to TRBJ1-2; D gene unclear. This CDR3 is 14 amino acids long. Trimming took off 0 bases at V and 2 bases at J, with 7 bases between the two ends. Germline lookup yields CDR1 SGHTA and CDR2 FQGNSA. The CDR3 here is CASSLAAVNYGYTF. The CDR3 coding sequence is TGTGCCAGCAGCTTAGCGGCTGTGAACTATGGCTACACCTTC.

This clone was seen a handful of times. The chain recombines TRBV6-5 with TRBJ2-7, with D unclear. Deletions cut 2 bases from V and 6 bases from J, with 17 bases between. The germline V gene encodes CDR1 MNHEY and CDR2 SVGAGI. CDR3 size: 15 residues. As DNA, the CDR3 is TGTGCCAGCAGTTACGGAGCCAGCCTGGTGGGCGAGCAGTACTTC. Residues: CASSYGASLVGEQYF.

The rearrangement uses TRBV29-1 and TRBJ2-3; tentative D call: TRBD2 (5 bases). Germline V lookup: CDR1 SQVTM, CDR2 ANQGSEA. With 7 bases removed from V and 0 bases from J, the gap between germline ends came to 14 bases. The length of the CDR3 is 14 residues. CDR3: CSAKGRVSTDTQYF. In nucleotides, the CDR3 is TGCAGCGCCAAAGGGCGGGTGAGCACAGATACGCAGTATTTT.

This clone was seen a single time. CDR3 amino acids: CASSQDTDRVEQYF. The CDR3 coding sequence is TGCGCCAGCAGCCAGGACACGGACAGGGTCGAGCAGTACTTC. V usage is TRBV4-3 and J usage is TRBJ2-7; 8 bases map to TRBD1. Germline V gene lookup returns CDR1 LGHNA and CDR2 YSLEER. J was trimmed by 6 bases and V by 3 bases; bases with no gene match: 7. The CDR3 length is 14 residues.